This is a list of T cell receptor beta chains from one sample in a study of technical replicates of blood from several donors. Generated by immunoSEQ multiplex PCR, the TCRdb table keeps only in-frame clones and is missing some. The sample includes about 70,000 clones, around 97% seen only once; the top ten take approximately 0.2%. The specimen sequenced was T cells isolated from PBMCs. The origin of the receptors is a human donor in good health. Each CDR3 is given with its conserved first and last residue. D genes are given only for firm matches. Where a row states a size, it is once, few, many or the class of an expanded clone; other rows omit it.

len	abundance	v_gene	d_gene	j_gene	CDR3aa	CDR3nt
15	-	TRBV5-1	-	TRBJ1-5	CASSLMGHLNQPQHF	TGCGCCAGCAGCTTAATGGGACATCTCAATCAGCCCCAGCATTTT
16	-	TRBV27	-	TRBJ1-5	CASSLSIGGGNQPQHF	TGTGCCAGCAGTTTATCGATAGGGGGAGGCAATCAGCCCCAGCATTTT
12	-	TRBV28	-	TRBJ1-2	CASWGREYGYTF	TGTGCCAGTTGGGGCAGGGAATACGGCTACACCTTC
14	-	TRBV19	TRBD1	TRBJ1-5	CASSQLQGNQPQHF	TGTGCCAGTAGTCAGCTACAGGGGAACCAGCCCCAGCATTTT
14	-	TRBV30	TRBD1	TRBJ1-6	CAWSPGQLNSPLHF	TGTGCCTGGAGTCCGGGACAGTTGAATTCACCCCTCCACTTT
16	-	TRBV19	TRBD1	TRBJ2-7	CASWGPGTGDSYEQYF	TGTGCCAGCTGGGGGCCCGGGACAGGGGACTCCTACGAGCAGTACTTC
14	-	TRBV19	-	TRBJ2-2	CASISAANTGELFF	TGTGCCAGTATTAGCGCAGCGAACACCGGGGAGCTGTTTTTT
15	-	TRBV6-6	-	TRBJ1-5	CASSREAGSNQPQHF	TGTGCCAGCAGTCGTGAGGCCGGCTCCAATCAGCCCCAGCATTTT
14	-	TRBV7-2	TRBD1	TRBJ1-2	CASSAPGQGVGYTF	TGTGCCAGCAGCGCCCCGGGACAGGGGGTTGGCTACACCTTC
15	-	TRBV7-9	-	TRBJ1-3	CASSLPTTVGNTIYF	TGTGCCAGCAGCTTACCTACGACAGTTGGAAACACCATATATTTT
15	-	TRBV11-3	TRBD2	TRBJ2-1	CASTGGLHSYNEQFF	TGTGCCAGCACGGGGGGGCTGCACTCCTACAATGAGCAGTTCTTC
16	-	TRBV4-1	TRBD2	TRBJ2-7	CASSPYHSGGPYEQYF	TGCGCCAGCAGCCCCTACCATAGCGGGGGGCCTTACGAGCAGTACTTC
15	once	TRBV11-2	TRBD1	TRBJ2-3	CASSGGLRGLDTQYF	TGTGCCAGCAGCGGAGGTCTCAGGGGGCTTGATACGCAGTATTTT
12	-	TRBV28	-	TRBJ2-7	CASRGLARYASF	TGTGCCAGCCGAGGGCTAGCACGTTATGCTTCGTTC
15	-	TRBV11-3	-	TRBJ2-7	CASSLWTEVAYEQYF	TGTGCCAGCAGCCTATGGACAGAAGTCGCCTACGAGCAGTACTTC
14	-	TRBV18	-	TRBJ1-2	CASSSANSPDGYTF	TGTGCCAGCTCCTCGGCGAATAGCCCCGATGGCTACACCTTC
17	-	TRBV6-1	TRBD1	TRBJ2-5	CASSDSDREKGRETQYF	TGTGCCAGCAGTGATAGCGACAGGGAAAAAGGTCGGGAGACCCAGTACTTC
16	-	TRBV11-3	TRBD1	TRBJ2-2	CASSPLDRGRTGELFF	TGTGCCAGCAGCCCCCTTGACAGGGGGCGGACCGGGGAGCTGTTTTTT
15	-	TRBV9	-	TRBJ1-3	CASSVAQETGNTIYF	TGTGCCAGCAGCGTAGCTCAAGAAACAGGAAACACCATATATTTT
13	-	TRBV5-4	-	TRBJ1-1	CASSPTGNTEAFF	TGTGCCAGCAGCCCGACAGGGAACACTGAAGCTTTCTTT
16	-	TRBV13	-	TRBJ2-7	CASSLGGISLNGEQYF	TGTGCCAGCAGCTTGGGGGGAATATCCCTGAACGGGGAGCAGTACTTC
15	-	TRBV2	TRBD1	TRBJ2-3	CASSDPTGSTDTQYF	TGTGCCAGCAGTGATCCGACAGGGAGCACAGATACGCAGTATTTT
16	-	TRBV4-2	TRBD2	TRBJ2-7	CASSQDTSGLGYEQYF	TGTGCCAGCAGCCAAGACACTAGCGGGCTAGGCTACGAGCAGTACTTC
15	-	TRBV15	-	TRBJ2-6	CATSRGNSGANVLTF	TGTGCCACCAGCAGAGGTAACTCTGGGGCCAACGTCCTGACTTTC
11	-	TRBV30	-	TRBJ1-2	CAWGRDYGYTF	TGTGCCTGGGGCAGGGACTATGGCTACACCTTC
14	-	TRBV5-1	-	TRBJ1-1	CASSFRSENTEAFF	TGCGCCAGCAGCTTCAGGTCGGAGAACACTGAAGCTTTCTTT
15	-	TRBV9	TRBD1	TRBJ1-4	CASSGQGLANEKLFF	TGTGCCAGCAGCGGACAGGGGTTAGCTAATGAAAAACTGTTTTTT
17	-	TRBV5-6	-	TRBJ1-4	CASSFSRDVTVNEKLFF	TGTGCCAGCAGCTTTTCTAGAGATGTGACGGTCAATGAAAAACTGTTTTTT
17	-	TRBV28	TRBD2	TRBJ2-1	CASASRTSGSWGNEQFF	TGTGCCAGCGCTTCACGGACTAGCGGGAGTTGGGGCAATGAGCAGTTCTTC
21	-	TRBV29-1	TRBD2	TRBJ2-1	CSVEAGATSGSWGLPHNEQFF	TGCAGCGTTGAAGCTGGAGCGACTAGCGGGAGTTGGGGCCTACCACACAATGAGCAGTTCTTC
14	-	TRBV6-6	-	TRBJ1-1	CASRGGGVNTEAFF	TGTGCCAGCCGCGGGGGGGGAGTGAACACTGAAGCTTTCTTT
14	-	TRBV7-8	-	TRBJ1-4	CASSKGGNDEKLFF	TGTGCCAGCAGCAAAGGGGGTAATGATGAAAAACTGTTTTTT
12	-	TRBV10-3	TRBD1	TRBJ2-7	CATGTGDNEQYF	TGTGCCACCGGGACAGGGGACAACGAGCAGTACTTC
13	-	TRBV30	-	TRBJ1-5	CAWSVGGNQPQHF	TGTGCCTGGAGTGTTGGAGGGAATCAGCCCCAGCATTTT
12	-	TRBV28	-	TRBJ2-7	CASSLSAYEQYF	TGTGCCAGCAGTCTCAGCGCCTACGAGCAGTACTTC
15	-	TRBV6-5	-	TRBJ2-5	CASSYSGQGSETQYF	TGTGCCAGCAGTTACTCCGGTCAGGGATCGGAGACCCAGTACTTC
15	-	TRBV6-1	-	TRBJ1-3	CASSEDPRLGNTIYF	TGTGCCAGCAGTGAAGACCCGAGACTAGGAAACACCATATATTTT
12	-	TRBV10-1	-	TRBJ1-6	CGTEILNSPLHF	TGCGGAACGGAGATACTTAATTCACCCCTCCACTTT
17	-	TRBV4-1	TRBD2	TRBJ2-7	CASSQVFTSGGSYEQYF	TGCGCCAGCAGCCAAGTCTTTACTAGCGGGGGCTCCTACGAGCAGTACTTC
14	-	TRBV6-5	TRBD1	TRBJ2-1	CASRTGQVVREQFF	TGTGCCAGCAGGACAGGACAGGTAGTAAGGGAGCAGTTCTTC
13	-	TRBV2	TRBD1	TRBJ1-6	CASSSQGDSPLHF	TGTGCCAGCAGTTCCCAGGGGGATTCACCCCTCCACTTT
19	-	TRBV29-1	TRBD2	TRBJ2-1	CSARLPYSGRASSYNEQFF	TGCAGCGCCCGTTTACCCTATAGCGGGAGGGCCAGCTCCTACAATGAGCAGTTCTTC
12	-	TRBV28	TRBD1	TRBJ1-2	CASRTGDYGYTF	TGTGCCAGCAGGACAGGGGACTATGGCTACACCTTC
17	-	TRBV5-5	-	TRBJ1-1	CASSLYGPGLPNTEAFF	TGTGCCAGCAGCTTGTACGGTCCTGGACTTCCGAACACTGAAGCTTTCTTT
13	once	TRBV6-5	TRBD1	TRBJ1-2	CASRWGTGYGYTF	TGTGCCAGCAGATGGGGGACAGGCTATGGCTACACCTTC
13	-	TRBV6-1	-	TRBJ1-1	CASSEAVNSWAFF	TGTGCCAGCAGTGAAGCGGTAAACTCTTGGGCTTTCTTT
15	-	TRBV6-1	TRBD2	TRBJ2-7	CASITTSGGIYEQYF	TGTGCCAGCATCACAACTAGCGGGGGGATTTACGAGCAGTACTTC